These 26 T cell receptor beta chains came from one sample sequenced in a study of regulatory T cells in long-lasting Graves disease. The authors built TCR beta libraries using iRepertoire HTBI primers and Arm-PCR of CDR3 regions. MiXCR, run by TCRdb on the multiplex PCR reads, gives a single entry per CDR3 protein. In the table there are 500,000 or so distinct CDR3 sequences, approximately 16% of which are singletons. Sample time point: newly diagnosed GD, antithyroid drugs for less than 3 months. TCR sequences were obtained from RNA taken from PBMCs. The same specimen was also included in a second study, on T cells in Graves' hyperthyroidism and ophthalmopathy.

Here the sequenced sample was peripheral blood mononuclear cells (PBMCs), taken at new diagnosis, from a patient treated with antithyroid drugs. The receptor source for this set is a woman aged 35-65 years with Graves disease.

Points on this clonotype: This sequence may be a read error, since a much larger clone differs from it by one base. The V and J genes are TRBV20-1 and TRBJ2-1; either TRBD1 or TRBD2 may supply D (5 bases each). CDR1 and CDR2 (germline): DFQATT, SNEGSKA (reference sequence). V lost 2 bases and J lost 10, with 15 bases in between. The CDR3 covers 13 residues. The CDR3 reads CSARRETGLEQFF. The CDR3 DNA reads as TGCAGTGCTAGACGGGAAACAGGTTTGGAGCAGTTCTTC.

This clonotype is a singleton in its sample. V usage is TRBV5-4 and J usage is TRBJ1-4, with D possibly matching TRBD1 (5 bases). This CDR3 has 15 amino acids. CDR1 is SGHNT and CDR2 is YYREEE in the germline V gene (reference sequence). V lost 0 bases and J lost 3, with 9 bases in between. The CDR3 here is CASSLEGDPNEKLFF. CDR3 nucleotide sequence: TGTGCCAGCAGCTTGGAAGGGGACCCTAATGAAAAACTGTTTTTT.

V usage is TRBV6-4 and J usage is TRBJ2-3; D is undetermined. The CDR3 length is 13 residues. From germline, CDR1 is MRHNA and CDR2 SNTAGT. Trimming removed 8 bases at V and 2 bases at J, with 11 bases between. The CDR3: CASGNGHTDTQYF. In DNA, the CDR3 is TGTGCCAGCGGAAACGGTCACACAGATACGCAGTATTTT.

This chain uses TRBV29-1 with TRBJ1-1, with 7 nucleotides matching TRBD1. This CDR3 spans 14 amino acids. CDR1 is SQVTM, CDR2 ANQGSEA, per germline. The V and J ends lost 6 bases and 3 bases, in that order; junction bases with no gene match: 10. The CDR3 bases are TGCAGCGTCGATAAAGGACAGGACTACACTGAAGCTTTCTTT. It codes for CSVDKGQDYTEAFF. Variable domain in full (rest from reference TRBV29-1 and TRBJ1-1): SAVISQKPSRDICQRGTSLTIQCQVDSQVTMMFWYRQQPGQSLTLIATANQGSEATYESGFVIDKFPISRPNLTFSTLTVSNMSPEDSSIYLCSVDKGQDYTEAFFGQGTRLTVV.

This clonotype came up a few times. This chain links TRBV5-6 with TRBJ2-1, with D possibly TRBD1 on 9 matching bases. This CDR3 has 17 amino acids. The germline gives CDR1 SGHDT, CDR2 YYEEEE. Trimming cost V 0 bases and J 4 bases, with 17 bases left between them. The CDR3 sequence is CASSLAGGTGLYNEQFF. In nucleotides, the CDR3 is TGTGCCAGCAGCTTGGCGGGGGGGACAGGGCTATACAATGAGCAGTTCTTC. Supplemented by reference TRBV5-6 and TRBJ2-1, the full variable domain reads DAGVTQSPTHLIKTRGQQVTLRCSPKSGHDTVSWYQQALGQGPQFIFQYYEEEERQRGNFPDRFSGHQFPNYSSELNVNALLLGDSALYLCASSLAGGTGLYNEQFFGPGTRLTVL.

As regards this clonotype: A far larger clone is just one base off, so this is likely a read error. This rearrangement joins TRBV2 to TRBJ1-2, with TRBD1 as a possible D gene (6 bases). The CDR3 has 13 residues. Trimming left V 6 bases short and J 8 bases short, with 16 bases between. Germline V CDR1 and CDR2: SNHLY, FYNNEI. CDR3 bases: TGTGCCAGCAGCCTAGGACAGCTTTCGGGCTACACCTTC. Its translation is CASSLGQLSGYTF.

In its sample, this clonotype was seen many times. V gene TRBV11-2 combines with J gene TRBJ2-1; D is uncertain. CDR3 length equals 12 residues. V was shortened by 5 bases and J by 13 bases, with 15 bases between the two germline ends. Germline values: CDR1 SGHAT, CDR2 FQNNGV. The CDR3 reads CASSHLRVSQFF. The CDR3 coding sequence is TGTGCCAGCAGCCACCTCCGGGTTTCTCAGTTCTTC.

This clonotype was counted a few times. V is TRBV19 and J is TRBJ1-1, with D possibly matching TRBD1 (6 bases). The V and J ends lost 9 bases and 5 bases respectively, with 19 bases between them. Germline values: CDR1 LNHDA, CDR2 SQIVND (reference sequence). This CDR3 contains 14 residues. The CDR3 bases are TGTGCCAGCAGTCCCGGGGGCGCGGTAACTGAAGCTTTCTTT. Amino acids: CASSPGGAVTEAFF.

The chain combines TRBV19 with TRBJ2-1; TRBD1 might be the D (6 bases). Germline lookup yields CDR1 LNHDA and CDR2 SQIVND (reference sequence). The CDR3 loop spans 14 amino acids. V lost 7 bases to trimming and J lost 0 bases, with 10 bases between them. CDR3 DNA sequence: TGTGCCAGTACGCAGGGGTTCTCCTACAATGAGCAGTTCTTC. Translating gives CASTQGFSYNEQFF.

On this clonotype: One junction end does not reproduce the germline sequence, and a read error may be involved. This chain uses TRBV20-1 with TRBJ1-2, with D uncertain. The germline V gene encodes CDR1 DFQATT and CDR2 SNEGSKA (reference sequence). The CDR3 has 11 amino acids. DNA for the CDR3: TGCAGTGCTGGAGACAACTATGGCTACACCTTC. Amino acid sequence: CSAGDNYGYTF.

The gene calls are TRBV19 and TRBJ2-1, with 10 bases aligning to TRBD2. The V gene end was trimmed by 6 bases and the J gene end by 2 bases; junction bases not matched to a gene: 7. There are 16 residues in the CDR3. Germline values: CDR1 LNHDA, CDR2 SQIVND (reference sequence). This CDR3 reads CASRDGAGGAYNEQFF. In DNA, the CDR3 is TGTGCCAGTAGAGACGGAGCGGGGGGGGCCTACAATGAGCAGTTCTTC.

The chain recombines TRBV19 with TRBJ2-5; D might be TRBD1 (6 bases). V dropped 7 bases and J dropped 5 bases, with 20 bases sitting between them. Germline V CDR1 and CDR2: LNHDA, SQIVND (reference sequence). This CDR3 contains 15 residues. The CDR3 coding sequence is TGTGCCAGTACCAAGCAGGACAGCGCCGGGGAGACCCAGTACTTC. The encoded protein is CASTKQDSAGETQYF.

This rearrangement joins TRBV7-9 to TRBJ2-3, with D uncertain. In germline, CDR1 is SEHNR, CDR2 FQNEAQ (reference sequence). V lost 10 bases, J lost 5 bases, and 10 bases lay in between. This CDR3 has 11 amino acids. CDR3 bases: TGTGCCACCATTCGAATAGATACGCAGTATTTT. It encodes CATIRIDTQYF. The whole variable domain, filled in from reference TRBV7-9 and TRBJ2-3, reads DTGVSQNPRHKITKRGQNVTFRCDPISEHNRLYWYRQTLGQGPEFLTYFQNEAQLEKSRLLSDRFSAERPKGSFSTLEIQRTEQGDSAMYLCATIRIDTQYFGPGTRLTVL.

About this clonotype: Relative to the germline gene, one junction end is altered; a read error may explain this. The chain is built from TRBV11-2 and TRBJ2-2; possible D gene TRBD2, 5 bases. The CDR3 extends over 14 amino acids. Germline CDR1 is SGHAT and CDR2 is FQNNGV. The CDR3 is CASSLEVNTGELVF. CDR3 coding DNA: TGTGCCAGCAGCTTAGAGGTGAACACCGGGGAGCTGGTTTTT.

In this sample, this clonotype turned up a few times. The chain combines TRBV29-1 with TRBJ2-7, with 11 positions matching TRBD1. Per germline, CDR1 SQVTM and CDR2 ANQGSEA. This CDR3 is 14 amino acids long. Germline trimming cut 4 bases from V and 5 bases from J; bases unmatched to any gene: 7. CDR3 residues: CSVAPGQGGHEQYF. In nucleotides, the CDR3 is TGCAGCGTTGCCCCGGGACAGGGGGGACACGAGCAGTACTTC.

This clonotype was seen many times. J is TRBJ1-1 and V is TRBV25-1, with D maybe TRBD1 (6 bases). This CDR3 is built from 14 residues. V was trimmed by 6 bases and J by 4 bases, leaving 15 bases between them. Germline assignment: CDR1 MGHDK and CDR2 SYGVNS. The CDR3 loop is CASREQGVSTEAFF. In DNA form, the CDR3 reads TGTGCCAGCAGAGAACAGGGTGTGTCCACTGAAGCTTTCTTT.

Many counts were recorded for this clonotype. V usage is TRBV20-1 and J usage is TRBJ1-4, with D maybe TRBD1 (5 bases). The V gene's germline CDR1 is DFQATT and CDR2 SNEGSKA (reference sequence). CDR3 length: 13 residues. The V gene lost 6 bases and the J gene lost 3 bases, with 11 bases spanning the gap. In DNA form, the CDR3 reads TGCAGTGCAACGACAGTTTCTAATGAAAAACTGTTTTTT. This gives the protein CSATTVSNEKLFF.

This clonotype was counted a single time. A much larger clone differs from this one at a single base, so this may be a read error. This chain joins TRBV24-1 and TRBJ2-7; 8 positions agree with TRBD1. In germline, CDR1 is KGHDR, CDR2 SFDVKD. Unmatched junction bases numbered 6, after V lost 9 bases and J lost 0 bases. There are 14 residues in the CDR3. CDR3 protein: CATSGTGASYEQYF. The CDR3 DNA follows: TGTGCCACCTCGGGGACAGGAGCCTCCTACGAGCAGTACTTC.

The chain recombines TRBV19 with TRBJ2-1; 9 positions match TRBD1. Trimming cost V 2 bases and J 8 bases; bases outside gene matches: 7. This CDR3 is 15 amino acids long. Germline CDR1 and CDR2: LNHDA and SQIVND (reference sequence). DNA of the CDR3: TGTGCCAGTAGTATATTGGACAGGGGAACCCATGAGCAGTTCTTC. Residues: CASSILDRGTHEQFF. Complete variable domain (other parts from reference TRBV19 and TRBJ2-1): DGGITQSPKYLFRKEGQNVTLSCEQNLNHDAMYWYRQDPGQGLRLIYYSQIVNDFQKGDIAEGYSVSREKKESFPLTVTSAQKNPTAFYLCASSILDRGTHEQFFGPGTRLTVL.

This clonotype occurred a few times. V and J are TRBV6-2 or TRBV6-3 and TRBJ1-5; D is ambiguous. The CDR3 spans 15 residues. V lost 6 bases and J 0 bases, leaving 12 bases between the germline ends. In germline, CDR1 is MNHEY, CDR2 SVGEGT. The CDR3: CASSPTDYSNQPQHF. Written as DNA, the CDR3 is TGTGCCAGCAGCCCGACGGATTATAGCAATCAGCCCCAGCATTTT.

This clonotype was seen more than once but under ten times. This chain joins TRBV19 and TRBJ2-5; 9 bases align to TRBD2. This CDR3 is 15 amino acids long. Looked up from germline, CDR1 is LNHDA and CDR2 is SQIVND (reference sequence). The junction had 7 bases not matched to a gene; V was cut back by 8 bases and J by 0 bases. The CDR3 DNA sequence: TGTGCCAGTGGTGTTAGCGGGGGCTACCAAGAGACCCAGTACTTC. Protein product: CASGVSGGYQETQYF.

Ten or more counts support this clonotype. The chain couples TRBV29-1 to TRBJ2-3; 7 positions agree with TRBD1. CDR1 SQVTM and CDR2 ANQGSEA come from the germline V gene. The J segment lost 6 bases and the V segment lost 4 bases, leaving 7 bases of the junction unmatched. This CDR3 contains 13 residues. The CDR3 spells CSVGTGLMDTQYF. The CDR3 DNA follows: TGCAGCGTTGGGACAGGTTTAATGGATACGCAGTATTTT.

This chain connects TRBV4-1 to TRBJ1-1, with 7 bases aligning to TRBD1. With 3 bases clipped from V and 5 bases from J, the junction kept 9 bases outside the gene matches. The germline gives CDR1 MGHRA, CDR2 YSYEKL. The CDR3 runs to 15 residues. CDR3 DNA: TGCGCCAGCAGCCACTTTACCGACAGGGATACTGAAGCTTTCTTT. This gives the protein CASSHFTDRDTEAFF.

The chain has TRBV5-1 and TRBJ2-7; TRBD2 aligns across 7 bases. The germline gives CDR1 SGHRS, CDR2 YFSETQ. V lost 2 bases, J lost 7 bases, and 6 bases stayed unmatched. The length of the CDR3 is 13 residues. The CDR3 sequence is CASSFSAGVEQYF. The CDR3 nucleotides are TGCGCCAGCAGCTTTTCCGCGGGGGTGGAGCAGTACTTC. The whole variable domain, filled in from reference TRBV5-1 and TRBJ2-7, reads KAGVTQTPRYLIKTRGQQVTLSCSPISGHRSVSWYQQTPGQGLQFLFEYFSETQRNKGNFPGRFSGRQFSNSRSEMNVSTLELGDSALYLCASSFSAGVEQYFGPGTRLTVT.

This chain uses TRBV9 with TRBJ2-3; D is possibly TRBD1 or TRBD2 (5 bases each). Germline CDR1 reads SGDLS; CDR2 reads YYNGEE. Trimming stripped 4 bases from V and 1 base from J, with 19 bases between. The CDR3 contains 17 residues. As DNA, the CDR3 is TGTGCCAGCAGCCCAAACCAGGGAGAAAGGGGCACAGATACGCAGTATTTT. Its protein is CASSPNQGERGTDTQYF. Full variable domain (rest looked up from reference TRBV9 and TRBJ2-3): DSGVTQTPKHLITATGQRVTLRCSPRSGDLSVYWYQQSLDQGLQFLIQYYNGEERAKGNILERFSAQQFPDLHSELNLSSLELGDSALYFCASSPNQGERGTDTQYFGPGTRLTVL.

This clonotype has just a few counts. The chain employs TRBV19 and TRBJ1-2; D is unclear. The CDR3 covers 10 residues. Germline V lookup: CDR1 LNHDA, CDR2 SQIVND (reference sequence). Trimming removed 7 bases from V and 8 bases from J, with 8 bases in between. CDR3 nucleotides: TGTGCCAGTAAGGGAGCGGGCTACACCTTC. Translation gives CASKGAGYTF.